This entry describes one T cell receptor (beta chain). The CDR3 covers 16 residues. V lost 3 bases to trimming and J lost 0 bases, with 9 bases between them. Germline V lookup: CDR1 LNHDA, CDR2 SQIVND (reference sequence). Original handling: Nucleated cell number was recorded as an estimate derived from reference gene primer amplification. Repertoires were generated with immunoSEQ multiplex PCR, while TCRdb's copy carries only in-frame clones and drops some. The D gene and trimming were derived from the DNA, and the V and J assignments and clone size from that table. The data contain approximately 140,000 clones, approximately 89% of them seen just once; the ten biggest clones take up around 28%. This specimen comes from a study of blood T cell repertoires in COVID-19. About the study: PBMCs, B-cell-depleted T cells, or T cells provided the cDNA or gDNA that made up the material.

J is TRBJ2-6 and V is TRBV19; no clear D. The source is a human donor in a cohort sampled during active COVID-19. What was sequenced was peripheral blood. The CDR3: CASSMIRFSGANVLTF. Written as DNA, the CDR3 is TGTGCCAGTAGTATGATTCGGTTCTCTGGGGCCAACGTCCTGACTTTC.